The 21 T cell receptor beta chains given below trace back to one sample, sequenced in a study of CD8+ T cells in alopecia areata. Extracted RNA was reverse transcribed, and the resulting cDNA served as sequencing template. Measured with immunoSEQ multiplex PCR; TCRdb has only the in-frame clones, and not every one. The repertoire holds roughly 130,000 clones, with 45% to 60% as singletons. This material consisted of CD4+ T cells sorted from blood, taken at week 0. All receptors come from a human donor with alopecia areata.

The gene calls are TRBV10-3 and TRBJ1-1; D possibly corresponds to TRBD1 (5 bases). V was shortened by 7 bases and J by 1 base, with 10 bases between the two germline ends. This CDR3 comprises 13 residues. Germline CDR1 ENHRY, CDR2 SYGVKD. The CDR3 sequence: CAIKTEGNTEAFF. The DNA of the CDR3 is TGTGCCATCAAGACAGAAGGGAACACTGAAGCTTTCTTT.

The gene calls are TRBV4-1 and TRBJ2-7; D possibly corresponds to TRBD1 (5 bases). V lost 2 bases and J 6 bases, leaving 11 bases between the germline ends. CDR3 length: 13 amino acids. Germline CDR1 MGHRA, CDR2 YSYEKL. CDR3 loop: CASSQSGRPEQYF. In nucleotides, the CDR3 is TGCGCCAGCAGCCAATCAGGGCGGCCCGAGCAGTACTTC.

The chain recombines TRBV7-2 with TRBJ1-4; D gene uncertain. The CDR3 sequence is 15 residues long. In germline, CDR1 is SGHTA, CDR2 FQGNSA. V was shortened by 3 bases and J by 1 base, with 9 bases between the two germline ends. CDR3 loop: CASSLFIGTNEKLFF. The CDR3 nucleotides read TGTGCCAGCAGCTTGTTCATAGGAACTAATGAAAAACTGTTTTTT.

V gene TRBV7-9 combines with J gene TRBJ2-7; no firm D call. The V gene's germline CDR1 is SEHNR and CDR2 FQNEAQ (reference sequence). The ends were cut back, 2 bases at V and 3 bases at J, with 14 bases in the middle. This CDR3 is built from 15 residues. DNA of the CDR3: TGTGCCAGCAGCTTAAAAAGGACGGAAGTCTACGAGCAGTACTTC. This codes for CASSLKRTEVYEQYF.

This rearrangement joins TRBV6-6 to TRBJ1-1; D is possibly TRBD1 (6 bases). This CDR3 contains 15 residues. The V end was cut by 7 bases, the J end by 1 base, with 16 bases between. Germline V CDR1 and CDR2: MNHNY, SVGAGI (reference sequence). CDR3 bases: TGTGCCAGCAAGACACAGGGCTGGGGGAACACTGAAGCTTTCTTT. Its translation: CASKTQGWGNTEAFF.

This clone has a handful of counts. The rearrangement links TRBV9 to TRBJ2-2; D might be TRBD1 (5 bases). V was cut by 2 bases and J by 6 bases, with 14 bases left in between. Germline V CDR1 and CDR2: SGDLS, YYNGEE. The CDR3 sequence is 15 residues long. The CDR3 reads CASSVRTSAAGELFF. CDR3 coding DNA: TGTGCCAGCAGCGTCCGGACAAGCGCAGCCGGGGAGCTGTTTTTT.

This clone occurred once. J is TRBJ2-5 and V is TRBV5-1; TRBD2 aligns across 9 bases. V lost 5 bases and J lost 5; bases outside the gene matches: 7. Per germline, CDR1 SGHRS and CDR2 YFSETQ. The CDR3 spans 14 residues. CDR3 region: CASSPGTSLETQYF. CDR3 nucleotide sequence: TGCGCCAGCAGTCCCGGGACTAGCTTGGAGACCCAGTACTTC.

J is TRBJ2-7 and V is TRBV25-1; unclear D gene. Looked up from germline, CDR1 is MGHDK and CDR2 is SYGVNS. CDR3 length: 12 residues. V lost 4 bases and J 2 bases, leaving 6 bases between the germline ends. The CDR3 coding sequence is TGTGCCAGCAGTGGAGCCACCTACGAGCAGTACTTC. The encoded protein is CASSGATYEQYF.

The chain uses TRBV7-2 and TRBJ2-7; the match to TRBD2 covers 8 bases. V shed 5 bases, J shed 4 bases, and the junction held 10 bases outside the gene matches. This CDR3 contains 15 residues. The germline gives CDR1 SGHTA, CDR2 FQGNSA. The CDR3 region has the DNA TGTGCCAGCAGCCCCTGGGGCGGGGGGATGTACGAGCAGTACTTC. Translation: CASSPWGGGMYEQYF.

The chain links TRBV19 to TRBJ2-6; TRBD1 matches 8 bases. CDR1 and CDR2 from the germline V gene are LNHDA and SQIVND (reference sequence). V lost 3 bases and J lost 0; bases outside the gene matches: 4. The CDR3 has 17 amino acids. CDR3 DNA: TGTGCCAGTAGTATCGGGACAGGTCGCTCTGGGGCCAACGTCCTGACTTTC. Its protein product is CASSIGTGRSGANVLTF.

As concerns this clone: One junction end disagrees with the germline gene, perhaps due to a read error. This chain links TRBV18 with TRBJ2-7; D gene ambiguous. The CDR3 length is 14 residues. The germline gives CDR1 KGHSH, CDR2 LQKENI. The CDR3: CASSPPLSSNEQYF. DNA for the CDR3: TGTGCCAGCTCACCGCCCCTCTCCTCCAACGAGCAGTACTTC.

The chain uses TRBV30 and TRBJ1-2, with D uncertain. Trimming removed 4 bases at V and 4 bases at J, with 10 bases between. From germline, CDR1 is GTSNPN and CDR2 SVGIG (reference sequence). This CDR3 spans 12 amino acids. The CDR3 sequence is CAWNPGTYGYTF. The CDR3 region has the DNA TGTGCCTGGAATCCGGGCACCTATGGCTACACCTTC. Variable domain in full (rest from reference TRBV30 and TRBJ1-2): SQTIHQWPATLVQPVGSPLSLECTVEGTSNPNLYWYRQAAGRGLQLLFYSVGIGQISSEVPQNLSASRPQDRQFILSSKKLLLSDSGFYLCAWNPGTYGYTFGSGTRLTVV.

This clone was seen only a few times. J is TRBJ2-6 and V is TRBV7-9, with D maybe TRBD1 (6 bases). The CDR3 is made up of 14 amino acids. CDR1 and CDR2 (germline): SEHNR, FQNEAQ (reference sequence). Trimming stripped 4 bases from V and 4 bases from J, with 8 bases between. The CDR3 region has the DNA TGTGCCAGCAGCTCCACAGGGGGGGCCAACGTCCTGACTTTC. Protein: CASSSTGGANVLTF.

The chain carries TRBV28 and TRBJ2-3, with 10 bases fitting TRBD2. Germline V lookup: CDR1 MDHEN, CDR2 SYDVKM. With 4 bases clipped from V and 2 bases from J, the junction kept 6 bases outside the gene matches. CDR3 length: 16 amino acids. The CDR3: CASSSLLAGNTDTQYF. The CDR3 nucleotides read TGTGCCAGCAGTTCCTTACTAGCGGGAAACACAGATACGCAGTATTTT.

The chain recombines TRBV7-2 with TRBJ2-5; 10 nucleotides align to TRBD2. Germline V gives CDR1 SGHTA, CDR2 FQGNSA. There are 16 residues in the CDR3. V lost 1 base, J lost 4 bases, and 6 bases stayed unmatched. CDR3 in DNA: TGTGCCAGCAGCTTAGGAACTAGCGGGGTGTCAGAGACCCAGTACTTC. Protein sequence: CASSLGTSGVSETQYF.

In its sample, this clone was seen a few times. CDR3 in amino acids: CASSFSSSTDTQYF. CDR3 coding DNA: TGTGCCAGCAGCTTCTCATCCAGCACAGATACGCAGTATTTT. This rearrangement joins TRBV7-9 to TRBJ2-3; D not certain. V gave up 3 bases and J gave up 0 bases, with 7 bases separating them. CDR1 and CDR2 from the germline V gene are SEHNR and FQNEAQ (reference sequence). The CDR3 loop spans 14 amino acids.

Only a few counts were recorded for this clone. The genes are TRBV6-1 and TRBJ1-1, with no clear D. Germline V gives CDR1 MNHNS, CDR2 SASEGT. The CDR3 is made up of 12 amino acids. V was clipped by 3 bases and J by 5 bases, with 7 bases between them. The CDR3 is CASSDGWTEAFF. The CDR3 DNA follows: TGTGCCAGCAGTGACGGGTGGACTGAAGCTTTCTTT.

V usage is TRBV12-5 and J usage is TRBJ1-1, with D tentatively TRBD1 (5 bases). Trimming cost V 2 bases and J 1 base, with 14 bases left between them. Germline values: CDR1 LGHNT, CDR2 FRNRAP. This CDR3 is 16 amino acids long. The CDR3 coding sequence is TGTGCTAGTGGTTTGTCTACGGGACCGACGAACACTGAAGCTTTCTTT. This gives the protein CASGLSTGPTNTEAFF.

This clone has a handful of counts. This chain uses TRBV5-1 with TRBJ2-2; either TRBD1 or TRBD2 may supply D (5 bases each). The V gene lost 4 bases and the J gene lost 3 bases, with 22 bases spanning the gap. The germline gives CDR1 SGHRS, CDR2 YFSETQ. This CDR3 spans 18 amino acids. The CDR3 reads CASSARPQIGAHTGELFF. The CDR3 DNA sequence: TGCGCCAGCAGCGCCCGACCGCAAATCGGGGCGCACACCGGGGAGCTGTTTTTT.

CDR3 coding DNA: TGTGCCAGTTCGGGGAGAGGGGCGAACCAGCCCCAGCATTTT. Translated: CASSGRGANQPQHF. The chain uses TRBV19 and TRBJ1-5, with D perhaps TRBD1 (5 bases). In germline, CDR1 is LNHDA, CDR2 SQIVND (reference sequence). This CDR3 has 14 residues. V lost 8 bases, J lost 7 bases, and 18 bases lay in between. The variable domain in full, with the rest retrieved from reference TRBV19 and TRBJ1-5, is DGGITQSPKYLFRKEGQNVTLSCEQNLNHDAMYWYRQDPGQGLRLIYYSQIVNDFQKGDIAEGYSVSREKKESFPLTVTSAQKNPTAFYLCASSGRGANQPQHFGDGTRLSIL.

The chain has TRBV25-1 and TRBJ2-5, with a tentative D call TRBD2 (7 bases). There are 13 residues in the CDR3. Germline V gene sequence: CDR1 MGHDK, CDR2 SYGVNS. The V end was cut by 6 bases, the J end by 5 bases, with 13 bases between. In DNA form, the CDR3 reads TGTGCCAGCAGACGGGGGGCCAGGGAGACCCAGTACTTC. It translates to CASRRGARETQYF.